Each of the 30 T cell receptor beta chains below was sequenced from the same sample in a study of T cells after yellow fever vaccination (dated by TCRdb to about 2019). The library was prepared using 5' RACE. TCRdb shows the sequencer as Illumina NovaSeq 6000. TCRdb's own reprocessing of the public reads used fastp at Q25 and MiXCR and kept productive beta chains. CDR3 protein sequences are deduplicated, and each keeps its most common genes and DNA. Here the sample has roughly 330,000 distinct CDR3 sequences; almost 4% occur a single time. Clones ranked in the top ten supply 24% of the sample. The treatment or condition label on this specimen signifies: live attenuated yellow fever vaccine strain. Source: PBMCs, taken 5 days after the yellow fever booster vaccination. These receptors all stem from a man between 18 and 35 years old who received the YFV17D yellow fever vaccine.

In its sample, this clonotype was seen a few times. The chain combines TRBV7-6 with TRBJ2-5; D could derive from TRBD1 or TRBD2 (5 bases each). CDR1 SGHVS and CDR2 FNYEAQ come from the germline V gene. The germline V and J ends were trimmed by 3 bases and 5 bases, with 19 bases remaining between them. The CDR3 length is 16 residues. CDR3 coding DNA: TGTGCCAGCAGCTTCGAGGGCCTAGGGGTGTGGGAGACCCAGTACTTC. Its protein is CASSFEGLGVWETQYF.

This clonotype was seen a handful of times. The chain joins TRBV14 to TRBJ1-6, with 7 bases fitting TRBD1. Trimming at V came to 8 bases and at J to 1 base, leaving 8 bases not matched to a gene. This CDR3 region has 16 residues. CDR1 and CDR2 (germline): SGHDN, FVKESK. The CDR3 coding sequence is TGTGCCAGCGCAACAGGGGTTGGTTCCTATAATTCACCCCTCCACTTT. As protein: CASATGVGSYNSPLHF.

The table lists this clonotype with many counts. The chain carries TRBV5-1 and TRBJ2-3, with no clear D. Trimming removed 0 bases from V and 1 base from J, with 6 bases in between. CDR1 is SGHRS, CDR2 YFSETQ, per germline. The CDR3 totals 14 residues. CDR3 in amino acids: CASSLAAGTDTQYF. In DNA, the CDR3 is TGCGCCAGCAGCTTGGCGGCAGGCACAGATACGCAGTATTTT.

This clonotype has ten or more counts. V is TRBV5-5 and J is TRBJ1-1; tentatively, D is TRBD1 (6 bases). Germline V lookup: CDR1 SGHKS, CDR2 YYEKEE (reference sequence). V was cut by 4 bases and J by 1 base, with 14 bases left in between. This CDR3 has 15 amino acids. The CDR3 loop reads CASSASGDANTEAFF. As DNA, the CDR3 is TGTGCCAGCAGCGCCTCAGGGGACGCGAACACTGAAGCTTTCTTT.

This clonotype was seen more than once but under ten times. An end of the junction differs from the germline gene, which may be a read error. The chain links TRBV15 to TRBJ2-1; perhaps TRBD2 as D (5 bases). CDR3 length equals 15 residues. Germline V gene lookup returns CDR1 LNHNV and CDR2 YYDKDF (reference sequence). The CDR3, as DNA: TGTGCCACCAGCCGAGAGCGGCAAAACTACAATGAGCAGTTCTTC. This gives the protein CATSRERQNYNEQFF.

This clonotype was observed a few times. CDR3 region: CSATSSGGNSYEQYF. CDR3 DNA sequence: TGCAGTGCTACCTCTAGCGGGGGCAACTCCTACGAGCAGTACTTC. The chain employs TRBV20-1 and TRBJ2-7; 10 bases agree with TRBD2. Trimming took 4 bases from V and 0 from J; bases not matched to a gene: 6. Germline V lookup: CDR1 DFQATT, CDR2 SNEGSKA (reference sequence). There are 15 residues in the CDR3.

This clonotype was picked up many times. The chain carries TRBV7-9 and TRBJ2-7; D possibly corresponds to TRBD1 (5 bases). With 5 bases removed from V and 2 bases from J, the gap between germline ends came to 10 bases. This CDR3 has 13 residues. Germline lookup yields CDR1 SEHNR and CDR2 FQNEAQ (reference sequence). The CDR3 region is CASSLGAPYEQYV. In DNA, the CDR3 is TGTGCCAGCAGCCTAGGGGCCCCCTACGAGCAGTACGTC.

This clonotype showed up just a few times. The junction and the germline gene differ at one end; a read error may be behind it. J is TRBJ2-1 and V is TRBV4-1; 7 nucleotides match TRBD1. From germline, CDR1 is MGHRA and CDR2 YSYEKL. This CDR3 has 12 residues. CDR3 bases: TGCGCCAGCAGCCAAGGAGGGGGCCCCTTTAACTTC. This codes for CASSQGGGPFNF.

The chain recombines TRBV7-8 with TRBJ2-7, with 8 nucleotides matching TRBD1. This CDR3 contains 16 residues. V shed 9 bases and J 0 bases; nucleotides not matched to a gene: 13. Per the germline V gene, CDR1 is SGHVS and CDR2 is FQNEAQ. In nucleotides, the CDR3 is TGTGCCAGTTGGAAGACCGCCGGGACAGGCTCCTACGAGCAGTACTTC. It translates to CASWKTAGTGSYEQYF.

This clonotype has just a few counts. This chain uses TRBV29-1 with TRBJ2-3; no clear D gene. The V end lost 4 bases, the J end lost 2 bases, and 13 bases lay between the germline ends. Germline V CDR1 and CDR2: SQVTM, ANQGSEA. CDR3 length: 14 residues. In DNA, the CDR3 is TGCAGCGTTGCCGGCAAGGAGAACACAGATACGCAGTATTTT. Its translation: CSVAGKENTDTQYF.

This clonotype has a handful of counts. The rearrangement joins TRBV4-2 to TRBJ2-7, with 10 bases fitting TRBD1. Germline V gene sequence: CDR1 LGHNA, CDR2 YNFKEQ. J was trimmed by 5 bases and V by 4 bases; bases with no gene match: 11. The CDR3 loop spans 16 amino acids. The CDR3 coding sequence is TGTGCCAGCAGCCGATTTCGGACAGGGGGATTTAACGAGCAGTACTTC. It specifies CASSRFRTGGFNEQYF.

This clonotype was observed at least ten times. V and J are TRBV5-5 and TRBJ2-5; D is unresolved. The V end was cut by 0 bases, the J end by 1 base, with 10 bases between. The CDR3 loop spans 15 amino acids. Germline V CDR1 and CDR2: SGHKS, YYEKEE (reference sequence). The CDR3: CASSLGPASQETQYF. The CDR3 nucleotides read TGTGCCAGCAGCTTGGGCCCGGCGAGCCAAGAGACCCAGTACTTC.

CDR3 DNA: TGTGCCAGCAGTGCAGGGGTCGGGGAGCTGTTTTTT. Amino acid sequence: CASSAGVGELFF. This chain connects TRBV9 to TRBJ2-2; D perhaps matches TRBD1 (6 bases). CDR3 length: 12 amino acids. From germline, CDR1 is SGDLS and CDR2 YYNGEE. V was cut by 5 bases and J by 7 bases, with 9 bases left in between.

This clonotype was counted a few times. The gene calls are TRBV6-6 and TRBJ1-4; D is unclear. V gave up 6 bases and J gave up 3 bases, with 17 bases separating them. Germline V gene data show CDR1 as MNHNY and CDR2 as SVGAGI (reference sequence). The CDR3 has 16 residues. The CDR3 bases are TGTGCCAGCAGCCACCTAGGACCGGGCTCTAATGAAAAACTGTTTTTT. This translates into CASSHLGPGSNEKLFF.

The chain is built from TRBV6-6 and TRBJ1-5; 7 positions agree with TRBD1. This CDR3 region has 16 residues. Germline values: CDR1 MNHNY, CDR2 SVGAGI (reference sequence). The junction had 2 bases not matched to a gene; V was cut back by 0 bases and J by 0 bases. The CDR3 DNA is TGTGCCAGCAGTTACTCCGGGACAGATAGCAATCAGCCCCAGCATTTT. As protein: CASSYSGTDSNQPQHF.

This clonotype came up a few times. The chain combines TRBV20-1 with TRBJ1-5, with D possibly matching TRBD1 (5 bases). Germline assignment: CDR1 DFQATT and CDR2 SNEGSKA (reference sequence). This CDR3 spans 16 amino acids. Trimming removed 7 bases at V and 3 bases at J, with 22 bases between. The chain's CDR3 is CSVRQIRMEFNQPQHF. CDR3 in DNA: TGCAGTGTCCGACAGATAAGGATGGAATTCAATCAGCCCCAGCATTTT.

V is TRBV15 and J is TRBJ2-5; 10 bases align to TRBD1. V lost 2 bases, J lost 2 bases, and 5 bases stayed unmatched. This CDR3 has 16 amino acids. CDR1 LNHNV and CDR2 YYDKDF come from the germline V gene (reference sequence). CDR3 protein: CATSRNQDRGQETQYF. The CDR3 DNA reads as TGTGCCACCAGCAGAAACCAGGACAGGGGGCAAGAGACCCAGTACTTC. Using reference TRBV15 and TRBJ2-5 for the parts outside the CDR3, the full variable domain is DAMVIQNPRYQVTQFGKPVTLSCSQTLNHNVMYWYQQKSSQAPKLLFHYYDKDFNNEADTPDNFQSRRPNTSFCFLDIRSPGLGDTAMYLCATSRNQDRGQETQYFGPGTRLLVL.

This clonotype has only a few counts. The rearrangement joins TRBV6-6 to TRBJ1-6, with TRBD1 as a possible D gene (5 bases). Trimming removed 4 bases from V and 7 bases from J, with 14 bases in between. The V gene's germline CDR1 is MNHNY and CDR2 SVGAGI (reference sequence). CDR3 size: 15 residues. The CDR3 DNA is TGTGCCAGCAGTTCTTGGGAGGGGATCAATTCACCCCTCCACTTT. Translated: CASSSWEGINSPLHF.

The chain recombines TRBV10-3 with TRBJ2-7, with 9 nucleotides matching TRBD1. The germline V gene has CDR1 ENHRY and CDR2 SYGVKD. CDR3 length: 15 amino acids. Trimming took 0 bases from V and 4 from J; bases not matched to a gene: 4. CDR3 in amino acids: CAISESGQGGYEQYF. The CDR3 nucleotides are TGTGCCATCAGTGAGTCGGGACAGGGAGGGTACGAGCAGTACTTC.

The chain is built from TRBV6-6 and TRBJ2-3, with D maybe TRBD1 (6 bases). The CDR3 is 12 residues long. Trimming removed 8 bases from V and 4 bases from J, with 10 bases in between. Looked up from germline, CDR1 is MNHNY and CDR2 is SVGAGI (reference sequence). The CDR3 DNA sequence: TGTGCCAGCGAAGGGGGTCCAGATACGCAGTATTTT. It codes for CASEGGPDTQYF.

The chain couples TRBV11-1 to TRBJ2-5; 8 nucleotides line up with TRBD1. This CDR3 is built from 15 residues. V gave up 2 bases and J gave up 7 bases; unmatched junction bases: 9. CDR1 is SGHAT, CDR2 FQDESV, per germline (reference sequence). The CDR3 coding sequence is TGTGCCAGCAGCTTAAGGACAGGGTCAATCGGGACCCAGTACTTC. It yields the protein CASSLRTGSIGTQYF.

The sample holds many counts of this clonotype. The chain uses TRBV11-3 and TRBJ2-2; D gene ambiguous. This CDR3 is built from 16 residues. V gave up 2 bases and J gave up 5 bases, with 15 bases separating them. Germline lookup yields CDR1 SGHNT and CDR2 YENEEA. The CDR3 DNA reads as TGTGCCAGCAGCTTACGCCCGACCGCTACGACCGGGGAGCTGTTTTTT. This encodes CASSLRPTATTGELFF.

This clonotype was recorded a few times. The J gene is TRBJ2-7, the V gene TRBV5-6; D uncertain. The length of the CDR3 is 14 residues. The V end was cut by 2 bases, the J end by 2 bases, with 11 bases between. Germline loops: CDR1 SGHDT, CDR2 YYEEEE. DNA for the CDR3: TGTGCCAGCAGCTTTGGATCCGACCCCTACGAGCAGTACGTC. It is translated as CASSFGSDPYEQYV.

The rearrangement links TRBV4-3 to TRBJ1-1, with D tentatively TRBD1 (5 bases). This CDR3 has 15 amino acids. The V end lost 1 base, the J end lost 7 bases, and 16 bases lay between the germline ends. The germline CDR1 and CDR2 sequences are LGHNA and YSLEER. DNA of the CDR3: TGCGCCAGCAGCCAAGGGCGGGGGATTTACATTGAAGCTTTCTTT. Its protein is CASSQGRGIYIEAFF.

This clonotype was counted many times. The J gene is TRBJ1-5, the V gene TRBV20-1; D might be TRBD1 (5 bases). Trimming took off 5 bases at V and 2 bases at J, with 13 bases between the two ends. This CDR3 spans 14 amino acids. The germline V gene encodes CDR1 DFQATT and CDR2 SNEGSKA (reference sequence). The CDR3 region is CSAPRGAGNQPQHF. The CDR3 DNA reads TGCAGTGCTCCTCGGGGCGCGGGCAATCAGCCCCAGCATTTT.

The chain joins TRBV7-2 to TRBJ2-1; the D gene could be TRBD1 or TRBD2 (5 bases each). This CDR3 is built from 14 residues. Trimming took off 6 bases at V and 6 bases at J, with 15 bases between the two ends. Germline V CDR1 and CDR2: SGHTA, FQGNSA. DNA for the CDR3: TGTGCCAGCAGACCTACCCGGGACCTCAATGAGCAGTTCTTC. Encoded protein: CASRPTRDLNEQFF.

This clonotype has ten or more counts. Here the CDR3 DNA reads TGTGCCAGCAGGCTTCCACGCGCCGGGGGCTACGAGCAGTACTTC. The encoded protein is CASRLPRAGGYEQYF. The rearrangement uses TRBV6-5 and TRBJ2-7, with D possibly being TRBD2 (6 bases). The V gene's germline CDR1 is MNHEY and CDR2 SVGAGI. The V and J ends lost 6 bases and 3 bases respectively, with 18 bases between them. The CDR3 loop spans 15 amino acids.

This clonotype was seen ten or more times. J is TRBJ2-4 and V is TRBV5-1; 8 bases are shared with TRBD2. J gave up 6 bases and V 0 bases, and 2 bases lay outside the gene matches. The CDR3 totals 14 residues. Germline-derived CDR1 and CDR2 are SGHRS and YFSETQ. The CDR3 bases are TGCGCCAGCAGCTTGGGTAGCGGGACAAACATTCAGTACTTC. Translated, it gives CASSLGSGTNIQYF.

This clonotype was counted between two and nine times. The chain combines TRBV10-3 with TRBJ1-2; the match to TRBD1 covers 7 bases. V trimming: 5 bases; J trimming: 4 bases; junction bases outside the gene matches: 4. The CDR3 runs 13 residues. Germline-derived CDR1 and CDR2 are ENHRY and SYGVKD. The CDR3 DNA reads TGTGCCATCAGTTTGACAGGGCCCTATGGCTACACCTTC. Protein product: CAISLTGPYGYTF.

This clonotype came up many times. The chain combines TRBV15 with TRBJ2-5, with no clear D. The V gene lost 0 bases and the J gene lost 1 base, with 9 bases spanning the gap. Germline V lookup: CDR1 LNHNV, CDR2 YYDKDF (reference sequence). The CDR3 length is 15 residues. The chain's CDR3 is CATSRDRAAQETQYF. The CDR3 DNA reads as TGTGCCACCAGCAGAGATCGGGCAGCCCAAGAGACCCAGTACTTC.